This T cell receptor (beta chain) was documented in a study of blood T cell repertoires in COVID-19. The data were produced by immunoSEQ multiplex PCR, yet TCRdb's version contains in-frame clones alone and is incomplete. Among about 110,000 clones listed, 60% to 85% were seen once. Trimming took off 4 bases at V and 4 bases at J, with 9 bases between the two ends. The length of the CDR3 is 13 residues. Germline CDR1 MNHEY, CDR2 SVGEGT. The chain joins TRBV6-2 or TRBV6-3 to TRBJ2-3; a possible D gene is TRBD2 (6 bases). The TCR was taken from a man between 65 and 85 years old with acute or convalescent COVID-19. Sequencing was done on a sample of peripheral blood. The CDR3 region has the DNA TGTGCCAGCAGTTGGGGCGGGGCAGATACGCAGTATTTT. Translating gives CASSWGGADTQYF.